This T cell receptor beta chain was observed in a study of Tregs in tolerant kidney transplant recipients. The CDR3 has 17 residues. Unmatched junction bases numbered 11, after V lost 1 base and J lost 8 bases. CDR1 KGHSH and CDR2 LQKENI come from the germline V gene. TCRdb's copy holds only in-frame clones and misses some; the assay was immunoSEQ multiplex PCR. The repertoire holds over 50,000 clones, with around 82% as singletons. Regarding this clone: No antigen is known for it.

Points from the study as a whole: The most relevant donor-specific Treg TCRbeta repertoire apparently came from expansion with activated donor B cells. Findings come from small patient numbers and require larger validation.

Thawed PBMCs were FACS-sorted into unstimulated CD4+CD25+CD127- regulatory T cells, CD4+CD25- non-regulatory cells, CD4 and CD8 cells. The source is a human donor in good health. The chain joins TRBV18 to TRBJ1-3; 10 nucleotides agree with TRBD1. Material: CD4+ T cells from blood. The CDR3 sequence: CASSPRRDRGIFDTIYF. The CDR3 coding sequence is TGTGCCAGCTCACCACGTCGGGACAGGGGAATTTTCGACACCATATATTTT.